This T cell receptor (beta chain) was found in a study of T cell changes during pregnancy in multiple sclerosis. Only in-frame clones appear in the TCRdb table, and some are missing; sequencing was by immunoSEQ multiplex PCR. The sample records 49,000 or so clones, around 92% being singletons. Specimen: peripheral blood, collected in the third trimester of pregnancy. This TCR was sampled from a female donor with multiple sclerosis, enrolled in a pregnancy study.

CDR3 bases: TGTGCCAGCAGTTCCGGGACAGGGGGCGCAGAAGAGACCCAGTACTTC. Its protein product is CASSSGTGGAEETQYF. The chain recombines TRBV6-5 with TRBJ2-5; 12 positions agree with TRBD1. Germline CDR1 is MNHEY and CDR2 is SVGAGI. This CDR3 has 16 residues. Trimming cost V 4 bases and J 3 bases; bases outside gene matches: 6.